This is a list of T cell receptor beta chains from one sample in a study of cytomegalovirus exposure and HLA in healthy donors. Clones were read by immunoSEQ multiplex PCR, and TCRdb kept only the in-frame ones, dropping some. There are about 210,000 clones in the sample; 78% occur only once, and roughly 13% lies in the top ten. The specimen was PBMCs. The receptors originated from a woman aged 25 to 39 in good health and CMV-seropositive. Each CDR3 is given without its conserved first and last residue.

J,V,CDR3
TRBJ2-7,TRBV4-2,ASSQEMAGVPGEQY
TRBJ1-5,TRBV28,ASTKGGSSNQPQH
TRBJ2-5,TRBV28,ASSRNGVRGETQY
TRBJ2-7,TRBV25-1,ASSDSGTGLYEQY
TRBJ2-1,TRBV5-1,ASSLMHPRDNEQF
TRBJ2-7,TRBV11-3,ASSLGRPGDYEQY
TRBJ2-1,TRBV29-1,SVPGTSSYNEQF
TRBJ1-5,TRBV28,ASSLRRGNQPQH
TRBJ2-1,TRBV19,ASSRGLAIMVEQF
TRBJ2-2,TRBV9,ASKAGTPNTGELF
TRBJ2-2,TRBV30,ALTGGGELF
TRBJ1-1,TRBV6-5,ASSQGGVNTEAF
TRBJ2-1,TRBV19,ASSIDLPTGRAFDEQF
TRBJ1-5,TRBV4-3,ASSRGRGTNQPQH
TRBJ2-3,TRBV28,ASSPFPQGHTDTQY
TRBJ2-2,TRBV28,ASTPAGSTGELF
TRBJ2-2,TRBV27,ASSLIGTSGRATNTGELF
TRBJ2-7,TRBV7-2,ASSLVLAGAYSYEQY
TRBJ2-7,TRBV5-1,ASSPSHPYEQY
TRBJ2-7,TRBV18,ASSPPLAGVGTYEQY
TRBJ2-7,TRBV29-1,SVEDRRLAGWEQY
TRBJ2-1,TRBV7-2,ASSLASGANNEQF
TRBJ1-2,TRBV28,ASTGAPGPGTEINYGYT
TRBJ2-4,TRBV7-2,ASSSPGGENIQY
TRBJ1-2,TRBV28,ASSATGGQDYGYT
TRBJ1-3,TRBV14,ASSQEIRSSSGNTIY
TRBJ1-5,TRBV4-2,ASSQVTGGQPQH
TRBJ1-2,TRBV11-2,ASSVQGAGGYT
TRBJ2-5,TRBV5-8,ASSLHWGGETQY
TRBJ2-7,TRBV19,ASSMRGQGAREQY
TRBJ2-1,TRBV11-2,ASSSEGTEQF
TRBJ1-1,TRBV5-4,ASSFEVNTEAF
TRBJ1-1,TRBV30,AWAQTGVTEAF
TRBJ1-2,TRBV27,ASSFGPGTGNGYT
TRBJ2-3,TRBV6-1,ASSDVAGGTDTQY
TRBJ1-2,TRBV7-9,ASSLDEGTSGYT
TRBJ2-7,TRBV4-1,ASSHSVGGSYEQY
TRBJ2-3,TRBV7-2,ASSPRTSGGGQGTQY
TRBJ1-2,TRBV28,ASTGANYGYT
TRBJ1-3,TRBV7-9,ASSRGPGTIY
TRBJ2-5,TRBV13,ASSQLLGHDQETQY
TRBJ2-1,TRBV7-2,ASRAGNEQF
TRBJ2-7,TRBV5-5,ASSPTDRASSYEQY
TRBJ1-4,TRBV30,ACRIQGRTNEKLF
TRBJ2-1,TRBV19,ASSISLLARSYNEQF
TRBJ2-7,TRBV7-2,ASSYGSYYEQY
TRBJ2-1,TRBV7-6,ASSLARASEQF
TRBJ1-6,TRBV28,ASSSTGDNSPLH
TRBJ2-1,TRBV7-9,ASSHLLSGSDEQF
TRBJ1-5,TRBV28,ASRPDITAGNQPQH
TRBJ2-1,TRBV5-6,ASSLAGGEVNEQF
TRBJ2-6,TRBV6-1,ASSALGGAGANVLT
TRBJ2-7,TRBV4-1,ASSQVRLYEQY
TRBJ2-1,TRBV5-1,ASSLLAGAYNEQF
TRBJ2-2,TRBV5-4,ASSSTGSPSNTGELF
TRBJ1-1,TRBV29-1,RAGQTEAF
TRBJ1-3,TRBV7-2,ASSLDTFSGNTIY
TRBJ2-3,TRBV28,ASSLAGRADTQY
TRBJ2-5,TRBV5-1,ASSLGVPGMGETQY